This T cell receptor (beta chain) was retrieved from a study of cytomegalovirus exposure and HLA in healthy donors. On the study more broadly: Unique TCRs from HLA-typed donors, 70 million to 100 million of them, were held in an early data release. Of all 400 or so donors who were genotyped, roughly 81% belonged to the Caucasian-associated ancestry cluster. Findings and caveats of the study: A cluster of highly shared sequence variants was likely a sequencing artifact. Segments of the TCR beta V type were, in most cases, productive about 90% or about 30% of the time in an earlier analysis.

The germline V gene encodes CDR1 SGHDT and CDR2 YYEEEE. Trimming removed 3 bases from V and 4 bases from J; junction bases left unmatched: 10. The CDR3 sequence is 16 residues long. Concerning this clone: Its antigen is still unknown.

Primers: 60 Vbeta forward and 13 Jbeta reverse. Repertoires were generated with immunoSEQ multiplex PCR, while TCRdb's copy carries only in-frame clones and drops some. The sample contains roughly 220,000 clones, 80% to 90% of which appear only once. The chain recombines TRBV5-6 with TRBJ1-2; 9 bases line up with TRBD1. The sequence was collected from a man aged 25 to 45 in good health and CMV-seronegative. Sequencing was performed on PBMCs. CDR3 region: CASSWGDREMAYGYTF. CDR3 bases: TGTGCCAGCAGCTGGGGGGACAGGGAAATGGCCTATGGCTACACCTTC.